Listed below are T cell receptor beta chains from one sample, sequenced in a study of blood T cell repertoires in COVID-19. The table came from immunoSEQ multiplex PCR; TCRdb's copy has only in-frame clones and leaves some out. The sample contains fewer than 300,000 clones, roughly 80% of which appear only once. The sample was PBMCs or T cells enriched from blood (not recorded which). The receptors shown here come from a man aged 35 to 55 who had been exposed to COVID-19. Both conserved end residues are part of each CDR3. D genes are given only for firm matches. Clone size is shown for a subset of rows, as once, few, many or a class of expanded clone.

V	D	size	J	DNA	CDR3
TRBV27	.	.	TRBJ1-2	TGTGCCAGTGCTAACAGGGAAAACTATGGCTACACCTTC	CASANRENYGYTF
TRBV5-1	TRBD1	.	TRBJ1-3	TGCGCCAGCAGCTTGGAGGGGACAGGCTCTGGAAACACCATATATTTT	CASSLEGTGSGNTIYF
TRBV7-8	TRBD1	.	TRBJ1-5	TGTGCCAGCAGCTTAGCAGGGGGCAGGGGAAGGGATCAGCCCCAGCATTTT	CASSLAGGRGRDQPQHF
TRBV6-5	TRBD1	.	TRBJ1-2	TGTGCCAGCAGTTACTCGACAGGGGGCTCCGGTTACACCTTC	CASSYSTGGSGYTF
TRBV27	.	.	TRBJ2-5	TGTGCCAGCAGTCATCAAGAGACCCAGTACTTC	CASSHQETQYF
TRBV18	TRBD1	.	TRBJ2-1	TGTGCCAGCTCACCGGGACAGACTACCTACAATGAGCAGTTCTTC	CASSPGQTTYNEQFF
TRBV7-7	TRBD2	once	TRBJ2-2	TGTGCTAGCAGCCCCGGACTAGCGGGAGTTGCCGGGGAGCTGTTTTTT	CASSPGLAGVAGELFF
TRBV4-1	TRBD1	.	TRBJ2-3	TGCGCCAGCAGCCAGAAGGGGGGACAGGGGCCCTTCGCAGATACGCAGTATTTT	CASSQKGGQGPFADTQYF
TRBV24-1	TRBD1	.	TRBJ2-3	TGTGCCACCAGTGTATCCGGGACAGGCGACCGGGATACGCAGTATTTT	CATSVSGTGDRDTQYF
TRBV18	.	.	TRBJ1-3	TGTGCCAGCTCACTACGAGGGGGTGATGGAAACACCATATATTTT	CASSLRGGDGNTIYF
TRBV6-5	TRBD1	.	TRBJ2-2	TGTGCCAGCAATACAGGGGGGTTGCCCGGGGAGCTGTTTTTT	CASNTGGLPGELFF
TRBV21-1	.	once	TRBJ2-7	TGTGCCAGCAGCATCCGGGACAGGGGTCCCTACGAGCAGTACTTC	CASSIRDRGPYEQYF
TRBV7-2	.	.	TRBJ2-1	TGTGCCAGCAGCGCACTACGTACGGATGAGCAGTTCTTC	CASSALRTDEQFF
TRBV27	.	.	TRBJ2-1	TGTGCCAGCAGTTTAGGAGTAGTTAATGAGCAGTTCTTC	CASSLGVVNEQFF
TRBV6-1	.	.	TRBJ1-2	TGTGCCAGCAGTGAAAGGCAGCGTAATGCTGGCTACACCTTC	CASSERQRNAGYTF
TRBV15	TRBD1	.	TRBJ2-1	TGTGCCACCAGCAGAAGTAACAGGGGGCTACGGAATGAGCAGTTCTTC	CATSRSNRGLRNEQFF
TRBV5-6	.	.	TRBJ2-5	TGTGCCAGCAGCCTCCTATCCGCAAGGAGGGCCCAAGAGACCCAGTACTTC	CASSLLSARRAQETQYF
TRBV6-5	.	.	TRBJ2-5	TGTGCCAGCAGCCCCACGCCTCGCGGGCGAGAGACCCAGTACTTC	CASSPTPRGRETQYF
TRBV7-3	.	.	TRBJ2-3	TGTGCCAGCAGCCCACGGGGGATTCTATCAGATACGCAGTATTTT	CASSPRGILSDTQYF
TRBV6-6	.	.	TRBJ1-1	TGTGCCAGCAGTCGGACAGCCGATCTGAACACTGAAGCTTTCTTT	CASSRTADLNTEAFF
TRBV3-1/TRBV3-2	TRBD2	.	TRBJ2-1	TGTGCCAGCAGCCAAGTACTAGCGGGAGGACGCTCCTACAATGAGCAGTTCTTC	CASSQVLAGGRSYNEQFF